Sequencing of this TCR beta chain was carried out in a study of post-analysis software for immune sequencing data. General observations from the study: Samples from one preparation batch, clustered by F measure, grouped strongly together. Diversity measured as normalized Chao1 was significantly lower in multiple sclerosis patients than in controls.

Libraries were made from TCR beta cDNA, and they carried unique molecular identifiers. It was from roughly 1.1 to 9.2 million T cells that 450,000 to 550,000 cDNA molecules came. MiXCR, applied by TCRdb to the PCR reads, yields one record per CDR3 protein. The sample yields about 770,000 distinct CDR3 sequences, 46% seen once. Notes on this clonotype: Its specificity is unknown.

Sequencing was done on a sample of blood. The sequence derives from a girl between 10 and 17 years old with multiple sclerosis.

CDR3 region: CASNALAGVDGQFF. DNA of the CDR3: TGTGCCAGCAATGCCTTAGCGGGAGTCGATGGGCAGTTCTTC. The J gene is TRBJ2-1, the V gene TRBV2; TRBD2 agrees at 9 bases. The V segment lost 7 bases and the J segment 12 bases; nucleotides outside the gene matches: 13. The CDR3 length is 14 residues. Germline CDR1 SNHLY, CDR2 FYNNEI.